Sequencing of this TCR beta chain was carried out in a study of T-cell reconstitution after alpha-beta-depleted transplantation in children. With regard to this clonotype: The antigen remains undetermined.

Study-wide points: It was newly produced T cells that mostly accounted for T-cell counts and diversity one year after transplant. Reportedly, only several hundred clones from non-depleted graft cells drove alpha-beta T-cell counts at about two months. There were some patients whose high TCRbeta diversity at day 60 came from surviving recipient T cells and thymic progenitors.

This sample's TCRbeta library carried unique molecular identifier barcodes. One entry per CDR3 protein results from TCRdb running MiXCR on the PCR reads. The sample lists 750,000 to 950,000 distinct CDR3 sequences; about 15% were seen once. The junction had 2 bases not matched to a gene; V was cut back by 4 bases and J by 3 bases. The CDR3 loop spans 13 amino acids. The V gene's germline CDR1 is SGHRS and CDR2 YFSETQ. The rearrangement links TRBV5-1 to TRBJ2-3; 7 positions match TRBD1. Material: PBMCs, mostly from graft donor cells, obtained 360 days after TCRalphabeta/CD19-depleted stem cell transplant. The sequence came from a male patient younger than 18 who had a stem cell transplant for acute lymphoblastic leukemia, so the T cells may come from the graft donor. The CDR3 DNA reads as TGCGCCAGCAGCCAACAGGGGACAGATACGCAGTATTTT. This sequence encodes CASSQQGTDTQYF.